This is a list of T cell receptor beta chains from one sample in a study of blood T cells in healthy people across ages. TCRdb passed the 5' RACE reads through MiXCR, listing each CDR3 protein once. This sample yields about 1,800,000 distinct CDR3 sequences, of which roughly 30% are seen a single time; 7.7% belongs to the top ten. Material: blood. These TCRs come from a woman aged 25-40 years in good health. CDR3s include the opening cysteine and the closing phenylalanine or tryptophan. Fields, in order: clone size, D gene, J gene, V gene, CDR3 DNA, CDR3 protein. A D gene is named only where the DNA matches it firmly. Size is stated for part of the rows, as once, few or many counts, or as a class when the clone is expanded.

size: few
D: .
J: TRBJ2-7
V: TRBV9
DNA: TGTGCCAGCAGCGTAGCTACGGGGACCCCCATCGAGCAGTACTTC
CDR3: CASSVATGTPIEQYF

size: many
D: .
J: TRBJ2-5
V: TRBV7-2
DNA: TGTGCCAGCAGCTTAGCGGTCGGGCGCGGCCAAGAGACCCAGTACTTC
CDR3: CASSLAVGRGQETQYF

size: many
D: TRBD2
J: TRBJ2-1
V: TRBV29-1
DNA: TGCAGCGTAGATTCTGGGACTAGCGGGAGTAATGAGCAGTTCTTC
CDR3: CSVDSGTSGSNEQFF

size: few
D: .
J: TRBJ2-4
V: TRBV3-1
DNA: TGTGCCAGCAGCCCCAGACAGGGAGGGATGAACATTCAGTACTTC
CDR3: CASSPRQGGMNIQYF

size: few
D: .
J: TRBJ1-1
V: TRBV20-1
DNA: TGCAGTGCTAGCGGGGAGTCAGCGGTAACTGAAGCTTTCTTT
CDR3: CSASGESAVTEAFF

size: .
D: TRBD2
J: TRBJ2-4
V: TRBV28
DNA: TGTGCCAGCAGTCCCAGCGGGGGGGCCCAAAACATTCAGTACTTC
CDR3: CASSPSGGAQNIQYF

size: few
D: TRBD2
J: TRBJ2-2
V: TRBV20-1
DNA: TGCGGTGTTCGGGGGGAGAGCGGGGAGCTGTTTTTT
CDR3: CGVRGESGELFF

size: .
D: .
J: TRBJ1-2
V: TRBV21-1
DNA: TGTGCCAGCAGCACCTGCCCTCAAGGCACCTTC
CDR3: CASSTCPQGTF

size: .
D: TRBD2
J: TRBJ2-5
V: TRBV7-2
DNA: TGTGCCGGCAGCTTAATCCTGGCGGGGGGAAAGACCCAGTACTTC
CDR3: CAGSLILAGGKTQYF

size: few
D: .
J: TRBJ2-3
V: TRBV12-3/TRBV12-4
DNA: TGTGCCAGCAGTTATAGGGGGTTGAGCACAGATACGCAGTATTTT
CDR3: CASSYRGLSTDTQYF

size: .
D: .
J: TRBJ2-4
V: TRBV12-3/TRBV12-4
DNA: TGTGCCAGCAGTTCCCTGACTAGTGTCGGAAACATTCAGTACTTC
CDR3: CASSSLTSVGNIQYF

size: .
D: .
J: TRBJ2-1
V: TRBV5-1
DNA: TGCGCCAGCAGCTTGGGTGTGTCCCCAGGCAATGAGCAGTTCTTC
CDR3: CASSLGVSPGNEQFF

size: few
D: .
J: TRBJ1-1
V: TRBV4-1
DNA: TGCGCCAGCAGCCAGTCCGGGGGGACCACTGAAGCTTTCTTT
CDR3: CASSQSGGTTEAFF

size: few
D: TRBD2
J: TRBJ2-7
V: TRBV20-1
DNA: TGCAGTGCTCCCCTGAGACTAGCGCAAACCTACGAGCAGTACTTC
CDR3: CSAPLRLAQTYEQYF

size: .
D: .
J: TRBJ2-7
V: TRBV5-6
DNA: TGTGCCAGCAGCTGGGGGGCAACTGACGCCTACGAGCAGTACTTC
CDR3: CASSWGATDAYEQYF

size: .
D: .
J: TRBJ2-1
V: TRBV20-1
DNA: TGCAGTGCTAGAGGAGTGCGGGACCACAATGAGCAGTTCTTC
CDR3: CSARGVRDHNEQFF

size: .
D: .
J: TRBJ1-3
V: TRBV3-1
DNA: TGTGCCAGCAGCCAAGGGAGGGCCTCTGGAAACACCATATATTTT
CDR3: CASSQGRASGNTIYF

size: .
D: .
J: TRBJ2-7
V: TRBV20-1
DNA: TGCAGTGCTTTACTGGGGGGACCGAGCTCCTACGAGCAGTACTTC
CDR3: CSALLGGPSSYEQYF

size: many
D: TRBD1
J: TRBJ2-3
V: TRBV7-3
DNA: TGTGCCAGCAGCGGCGCCGGGACAGGGGGAACAGATACGCAGTATTTT
CDR3: CASSGAGTGGTDTQYF

size: few
D: TRBD2
J: TRBJ2-3
V: TRBV13
DNA: TGTGCCAGCAGCTCCCGGAGCGGGGGGACAGATACGCAGTATTTT
CDR3: CASSSRSGGTDTQYF

size: .
D: TRBD1
J: TRBJ2-7
V: TRBV20-1
DNA: TGCAGTGCTAGAGATGCCGACAGGGGGTCCTACGAGCAGTACTTC
CDR3: CSARDADRGSYEQYF

size: few
D: TRBD2
J: TRBJ2-3
V: TRBV6-6
DNA: TGTGCCAGTCAATCGGGGGGAACCACAGATACGCAGTATTTT
CDR3: CASQSGGTTDTQYF

size: many
D: .
J: TRBJ1-2
V: TRBV7-2
DNA: TGTGCCAGCAGCTTAGTGGGGACCGACAGATCGGGCTACACCTTC
CDR3: CASSLVGTDRSGYTF

size: .
D: .
J: TRBJ2-3
V: TRBV27
DNA: TGTGCCAGCAGTGCCCCTAGACAGGAAAACACAGATACGCAGTATTTT
CDR3: CASSAPRQENTDTQYF

size: many
D: .
J: TRBJ2-5
V: TRBV7-2
DNA: TGTGCCAGCAGCCCTCCGGGACGGCGGGGTGGCGAGACCCAGTACTTC
CDR3: CASSPPGRRGGETQYF

size: .
D: .
J: TRBJ1-2
V: TRBV20-1
DNA: TGCAGTGCTAGAGATTCAGGGACCAGCCAACATGGCTACACCTTC
CDR3: CSARDSGTSQHGYTF

size: .
D: .
J: TRBJ2-1
V: TRBV7-2
DNA: TGTGCCAGCAGCGATTCTAGGCGCAGGGTCCCCTACAATGAGCAGTTCTTC
CDR3: CASSDSRRRVPYNEQFF

size: .
D: TRBD1
J: TRBJ2-7
V: TRBV9
DNA: TGTGCCAGCAGCGTAGGCCTCTCGGCAGGGGGATACGAGCAGTACTTC
CDR3: CASSVGLSAGGYEQYF

size: .
D: .
J: TRBJ1-2
V: TRBV5-1
DNA: TGCGCCAGCAGCTTGGACGCCGACTCCGCTAACTATGGCTACACCTTC
CDR3: CASSLDADSANYGYTF

size: many
D: TRBD2
J: TRBJ2-7
V: TRBV5-1
DNA: TGCGCCAGCAGCTTGGCTAGCGGGATATCCTACGAGCAGTACTTC
CDR3: CASSLASGISYEQYF

size: .
D: TRBD2
J: TRBJ2-7
V: TRBV7-9
DNA: TGTGCCAGCAGCATTGGGACTAGCGGGTCCTCCTACGAGCAGTACTTC
CDR3: CASSIGTSGSSYEQYF

size: few
D: .
J: TRBJ2-1
V: TRBV9
DNA: TGTGCCAGCGGGGGCGATCTAAGTAGGAATGAGCAGTTCTTC
CDR3: CASGGDLSRNEQFF

size: few
D: TRBD2
J: TRBJ2-3
V: TRBV20-1
DNA: TGCAGTGCAGCAGGGCTAGCGGGGGGGTTAGGCACAGATACGCAGTATTTT
CDR3: CSAAGLAGGLGTDTQYF

size: .
D: .
J: TRBJ1-6
V: TRBV19
DNA: TGTGCCAGCCGTCATGCAGGATCTAATTCACCCCTCCACTTT
CDR3: CASRHAGSNSPLHF

size: .
D: .
J: TRBJ2-3
V: TRBV3-1
DNA: TGTGCCAGCAGCCCTCCGGGGCTAATCTCAGATACGCAGTATTTT
CDR3: CASSPPGLISDTQYF

size: many
D: .
J: TRBJ2-1
V: TRBV10-3
DNA: TGTGCCATCAGTGAGTCGGATCGAAATGAGCAGTTCTTC
CDR3: CAISESDRNEQFF

size: few
D: .
J: TRBJ1-2
V: TRBV6-5
DNA: TGTGCCAGCAGACAGCAGAACTATGGCTACACCTTC
CDR3: CASRQQNYGYTF

size: once
D: TRBD2
J: TRBJ2-1
V: TRBV5-1
DNA: TGCGCCAGCAGCGAGGGACTAGCGGGGGCCGGAGAGCAGTTCTTC
CDR3: CASSEGLAGAGEQFF

size: few
D: .
J: TRBJ2-7
V: TRBV6-2/TRBV6-3
DNA: TGTGCCAGCAGAGCTTCGGTCTACGAGCAGTACTTC
CDR3: CASRASVYEQYF

size: .
D: .
J: TRBJ1-5
V: TRBV7-2
DNA: TGTGCCAGCAGCTTAGCACGTCAGCCCCAGCAGTTT
CDR3: CASSLARQPQQF

size: few
D: TRBD2
J: TRBJ2-3
V: TRBV5-1
DNA: TGCGCCAGCAGCTTGGAGTCTAGCGGTCGCACAGATACGCAGTATTTT
CDR3: CASSLESSGRTDTQYF

size: .
D: .
J: TRBJ2-1
V: TRBV2
DNA: TGTGCCAGCCGTAGGGGGTCGGCAGGGACCTTCAATGAGCAGTTCTTC
CDR3: CASRRGSAGTFNEQFF

size: .
D: .
J: TRBJ2-1
V: TRBV24-1
DNA: TGTGCCACCAGGGATCACTATTACAATGAGCAGTTCTTC
CDR3: CATRDHYYNEQFF